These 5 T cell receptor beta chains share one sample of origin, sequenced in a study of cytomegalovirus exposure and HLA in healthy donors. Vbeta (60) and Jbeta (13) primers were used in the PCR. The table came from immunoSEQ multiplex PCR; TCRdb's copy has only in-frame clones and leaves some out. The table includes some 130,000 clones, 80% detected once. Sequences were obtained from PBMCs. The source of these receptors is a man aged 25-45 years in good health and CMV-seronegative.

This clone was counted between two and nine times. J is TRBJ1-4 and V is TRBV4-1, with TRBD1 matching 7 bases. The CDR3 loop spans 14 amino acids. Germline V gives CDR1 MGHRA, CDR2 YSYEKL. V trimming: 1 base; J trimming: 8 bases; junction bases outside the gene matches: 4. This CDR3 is CASSQVTGEEKLFF. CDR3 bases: TGCGCCAGCAGCCAAGTCACAGGGGAAGAAAAACTGTTTTTT.

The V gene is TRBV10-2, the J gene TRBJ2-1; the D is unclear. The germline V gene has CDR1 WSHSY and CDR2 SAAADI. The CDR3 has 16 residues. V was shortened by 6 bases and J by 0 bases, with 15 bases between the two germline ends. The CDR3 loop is CASSVSSGSSYNEQFF. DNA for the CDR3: TGCGCCAGCAGCGTCTCCTCTGGCAGCTCCTACAATGAGCAGTTCTTC.

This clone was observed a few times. CDR3 sequence (DNA): TGTGCCAGCAGTGACTTGGTAGCGGGCACAGATACGCAGTATTTT. Translating gives CASSDLVAGTDTQYF. V usage is TRBV6-1 and J usage is TRBJ2-3; a weak D match, TRBD2 (6 bases). In germline, CDR1 is MNHNS, CDR2 SASEGT. Trimming pared 3 bases from V and 1 base from J, leaving 11 bases between. The CDR3 consists of 15 residues.

The CDR3 spells CASSLSGRVRYEQFF. Here the CDR3 DNA reads TGTGCCAGCAGCCTCAGCGGGAGGGTTCGTTATGAGCAGTTCTTC. The chain couples TRBV7-9 to TRBJ2-1; 10 bases are a match to TRBD2. The CDR3 is 15 amino acids. V lost 5 bases to trimming and J lost 8 bases; unmatched junction nucleotides: 9. Germline values: CDR1 SEHNR, CDR2 FQNEAQ (reference sequence).

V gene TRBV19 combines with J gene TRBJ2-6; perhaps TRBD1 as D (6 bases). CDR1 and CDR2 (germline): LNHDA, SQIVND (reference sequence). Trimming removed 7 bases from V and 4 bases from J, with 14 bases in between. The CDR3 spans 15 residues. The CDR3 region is CASTPPGVGANVLTF. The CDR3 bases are TGTGCCAGTACCCCACCAGGGGTCGGGGCCAACGTCCTGACTTTC.